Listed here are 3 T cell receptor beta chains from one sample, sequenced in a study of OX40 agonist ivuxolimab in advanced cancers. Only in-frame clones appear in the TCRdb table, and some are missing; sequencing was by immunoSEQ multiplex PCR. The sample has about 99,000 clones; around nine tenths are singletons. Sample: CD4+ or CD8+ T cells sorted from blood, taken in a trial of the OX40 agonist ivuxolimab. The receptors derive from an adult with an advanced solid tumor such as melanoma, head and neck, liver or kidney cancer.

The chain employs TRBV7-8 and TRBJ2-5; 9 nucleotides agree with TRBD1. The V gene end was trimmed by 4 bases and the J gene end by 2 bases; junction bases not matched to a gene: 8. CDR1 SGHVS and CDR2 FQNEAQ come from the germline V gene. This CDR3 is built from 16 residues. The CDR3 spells CASSSGTGPQQETQYF. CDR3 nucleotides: TGTGCCAGCAGCTCGGGGACAGGGCCCCAACAAGAGACCCAGTACTTC.

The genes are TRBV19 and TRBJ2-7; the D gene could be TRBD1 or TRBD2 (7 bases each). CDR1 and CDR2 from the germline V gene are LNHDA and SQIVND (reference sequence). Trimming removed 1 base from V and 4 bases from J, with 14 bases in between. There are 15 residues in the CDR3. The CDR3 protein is CASSIVGGGIYEQYF. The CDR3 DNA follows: TGTGCCAGTAGTATAGTGGGAGGGGGCATTTACGAGCAGTACTTC.

This chain's CDR3 is CASTETSGVETQYF. The CDR3 nucleotides are TGTGCCAGCACCGAGACTAGCGGGGTAGAGACCCAGTACTTC. This rearrangement joins TRBV6-6 to TRBJ2-5; 11 nucleotides line up with TRBD2. V shed 7 bases and J 4 bases; nucleotides not matched to a gene: 5. From germline, CDR1 is MNHNY and CDR2 SVGAGI (reference sequence). This CDR3 has 14 residues.